Sequencing of this TCR beta chain was carried out in a study of OX40 agonist ivuxolimab in advanced cancers. Study-wide results and caveats: In the 0.1-3.0 mg/kg groups, partial responders showed among the lowest expansion.

The V gene's germline CDR1 is SGHVS and CDR2 FNYEAQ. V gave up 1 base and J gave up 4 bases; unmatched junction bases: 6. This CDR3 region has 16 residues. Assay: immunoSEQ multiplex PCR; the TCRdb copy retains only in-frame clones and omits some. The repertoire holds 80,000 or so clones, with around 86% as singletons. This clone occurred once. Its specificity is not known. The TCR was taken from an adult with an advanced solid tumor such as melanoma, head and neck, liver or kidney cancer. The genes are TRBV7-6 and TRBJ2-2, with 7 bases that match TRBD2. The sequences come from CD4+ or CD8+ T cells sorted from blood, collected in a trial of the OX40 agonist ivuxolimab. The CDR3 here is CASSLELARVTGELFF. The CDR3 nucleotides read TGTGCCAGCAGCTTAGAACTAGCGAGGGTCACCGGGGAGCTGTTTTTT. Variable domain in full (rest from reference TRBV7-6 and TRBJ2-2): GAGVSQSPRYKVTKRGQDVALRCDPISGHVSLYWYRQALGQGPEFLTYFNYEAQQDKSGLPNDRFSAERPEGSISTLTIQRTEQRDSAMYRCASSLELARVTGELFFGEGSRLTVL.